A single sample is the source of the 16 T cell receptor beta chains below, sequenced in a study of shared clonotypes between healthy human individuals. Using immunoSEQ multiplex PCR, the repertoire was profiled, and TCRdb retains in-frame clones only, with some absent. The sample lists about 1.5 million clones, under 99% occurring once. Sequencing was done on a sample of naive CD4+ T cells sorted from blood. Noted subset: CD45RA+ positively selected. The receptors stem from a young man in good health.

The chain uses TRBV5-8 and TRBJ2-7; 11 positions match TRBD2. Germline V gene sequence: CDR1 SGHTS, CDR2 YDEGEE. The CDR3 runs to 15 residues. The J segment lost 6 bases and the V segment lost 4 bases, leaving 9 bases of the junction unmatched. CDR3 sequence reads: CASSALTSGTSEQYF. CDR3 nucleotides: TGTGCCAGCAGCGCCCTGACTAGCGGGACCAGCGAGCAGTACTTC.

V is TRBV7-3 and J is TRBJ2-6; 8 bases are a match to TRBD1. With V trimmed by 2 bases and J by 0 bases, 9 bases remained unmatched. Per the germline V gene, CDR1 is SGHTA and CDR2 is FQGTGA. The CDR3 is 19 amino acids. The CDR3 region is CASSLAGTGFLSGANVLTF. CDR3 DNA: TGTGCCAGCAGCTTAGCCGGGACAGGTTTCCTCTCTGGGGCCAACGTCCTGACTTTC.

This sequence joins TRBV6-6 and TRBJ1-3; D is uncertain. Trimming removed 2 bases at V and 4 bases at J, with 12 bases between. Looked up from germline, CDR1 is MNHNY and CDR2 is SVGAGI (reference sequence). This CDR3 has 15 residues. The CDR3 DNA is TGTGCCAGCAGTTACGGGTTAGCGGGGGGAAACACCATATATTTT. Translation: CASSYGLAGGNTIYF.

The DNA for the CDR3 is TGTGCCAGCCGACGGGGGGCGGGAGGGCCCGGTGAGCAGTTCTTC. Its protein is CASRRGAGGPGEQFF. The gene calls are TRBV2 and TRBJ2-1; 9 positions agree with TRBD2. CDR3 length equals 15 residues. In germline, CDR1 is SNHLY, CDR2 FYNNEI. V lost 8 bases, J lost 9 bases, and 14 bases stayed unmatched.

The gene calls are TRBV5-4 and TRBJ2-7; TRBD2 is a possible D gene (7 bases). The CDR3 loop spans 14 amino acids. V lost 3 bases and J 5 bases, leaving 15 bases between the germline ends. CDR1 is SGHNT, CDR2 YYREEE, per germline (reference sequence). CDR3 protein: CASSSQAGTNEQYF. The CDR3 DNA is TGTGCCAGCAGCTCCCAAGCGGGGACAAACGAGCAGTACTTC.

V gene TRBV7-9 combines with J gene TRBJ2-3, with D tentatively TRBD2 (6 bases). V lost 8 bases and J 1 base, leaving 13 bases between the germline ends. CDR3 length: 14 residues. Germline CDR1 and CDR2: SEHNR and FQNEAQ (reference sequence). Here the CDR3 DNA reads TGTGCCAGCGGGGGGACCCGTGGCACAGATACGCAGTATTTT. Its translation: CASGGTRGTDTQYF.

The J gene is TRBJ2-3, the V gene TRBV19; 8 bases line up with TRBD1. The V gene's germline CDR1 is LNHDA and CDR2 SQIVND (reference sequence). Germline trimming cut 4 bases from V and 7 bases from J; bases unmatched to any gene: 16. The CDR3 runs 17 residues. The CDR3 sequence: CASSTAVTGVQGNTQYF. As DNA, the CDR3 is TGTGCCAGTAGTACCGCCGTGACAGGGGTACAGGGCAATACGCAGTATTTT.

The chain uses TRBV2 and TRBJ1-5; D gene ambiguous. This CDR3 spans 15 amino acids. Germline CDR1 SNHLY, CDR2 FYNNEI. Trimming cost V 4 bases and J 0 bases, with 10 bases left between them. The CDR3 DNA reads as TGTGCCAGCAGTGTGAGAGGGTATAGCAATCAGCCCCAGCATTTT. Its translation is CASSVRGYSNQPQHF.

The V call is TRBV29-1, the J call TRBJ2-3; D gene ambiguous. The V gene lost 4 bases and the J gene lost 1 base, with 6 bases spanning the gap. The CDR3 loop spans 12 amino acids. The germline CDR1 and CDR2 sequences are SQVTM and ANQGSEA. CDR3 in amino acids: CSVGSGTDTQYF. CDR3 DNA: TGCAGCGTTGGAAGCGGCACAGATACGCAGTATTTT.

CDR3 nucleotide sequence: TGCGCCAGCAGTTTACTAGCGGGAGGTTACAATGAGCAGTTCTTC. Protein product: CASSLLAGGYNEQFF. The chain combines TRBV10-1 with TRBJ2-1; 12 nucleotides align to TRBD2. The germline gives CDR1 WNHNN, CDR2 SYGVQD (reference sequence). This CDR3 has 15 residues. V lost 5 bases and J lost 4; bases outside the gene matches: 3.

The gene calls are TRBV14 and TRBJ2-1, with unresolved D. The germline V gene has CDR1 SGHDN and CDR2 FVKESK. Trimming left V 2 bases short and J 4 bases short, with 12 bases between. The CDR3 spans 15 residues. The CDR3: CASSQFSGGYNEQFF. The CDR3 DNA reads TGTGCCAGCAGCCAATTCTCGGGTGGATACAATGAGCAGTTCTTC.

The chain combines TRBV29-1 with TRBJ2-2, with a weak D call TRBD1 (5 bases). Trimming left V 5 bases short and J 0 bases short, with 7 bases between. This CDR3 is built from 13 residues. CDR1 is SQVTM, CDR2 ANQGSEA, per germline. DNA of the CDR3: TGCAGCGTTTCCAGGGCGAACACCGGGGAGCTGTTTTTT. This sequence encodes CSVSRANTGELFF.

J is TRBJ2-1 and V is TRBV19; the D gene is possibly TRBD2 (6 bases). CDR3 size: 16 residues. V lost 4 bases and J lost 6, with 19 bases in between. Per germline, CDR1 LNHDA and CDR2 SQIVND (reference sequence). CDR3: CASSNTLGVGGNEQFF. The DNA for the CDR3 is TGTGCCAGTAGTAACACCTTAGGGGTGGGAGGCAATGAGCAGTTCTTC.

The gene calls are TRBV4-1 and TRBJ1-5; D may be TRBD1 (5 bases). Trimming removed 0 bases at V and 2 bases at J, with 14 bases between. CDR3 size: 17 residues. The germline CDR1 and CDR2 sequences are MGHRA and YSYEKL. The CDR3 sequence is CASSQDALGARNQPQHF. The CDR3 bases are TGCGCCAGCAGCCAAGACGCCCTTGGGGCTCGCAATCAGCCCCAGCATTTT.

The V call is TRBV2, the J call TRBJ1-2; D call uncertain. The CDR3 covers 15 residues. CDR1 and CDR2 from the germline V gene are SNHLY and FYNNEI. Trimming left V 1 base short and J 3 bases short, with 12 bases between. CDR3 in DNA: TGTGCCAGCAGTGAAGGGATTTACCGGGACTATGGCTACACCTTC. This gives the protein CASSEGIYRDYGYTF.

The sample holds one count of this clone. This chain links TRBV7-2 with TRBJ2-2; 9 positions match TRBD1. CDR1 is SGHTA, CDR2 FQGNSA, per germline. J lost 7 bases, V lost 5 bases, and 11 bases had no gene match. The CDR3 is 16 amino acids. This chain's CDR3 is CASSQAGTGMSGELFF. The CDR3 DNA is TGTGCCAGCAGCCAAGCCGGGACAGGGATGAGCGGGGAGCTGTTTTTT. The full variable domain, completed using reference TRBV7-2 and TRBJ2-2, is GAGVSQSPSNKVTEKGKDVELRCDPISGHTALYWYRQSLGQGLEFLIYFQGNSAPDKSGLPSDRFSAERTGGSVSTLTIQRTQQEDSAVYLCASSQAGTGMSGELFFGEGSRLTVL.